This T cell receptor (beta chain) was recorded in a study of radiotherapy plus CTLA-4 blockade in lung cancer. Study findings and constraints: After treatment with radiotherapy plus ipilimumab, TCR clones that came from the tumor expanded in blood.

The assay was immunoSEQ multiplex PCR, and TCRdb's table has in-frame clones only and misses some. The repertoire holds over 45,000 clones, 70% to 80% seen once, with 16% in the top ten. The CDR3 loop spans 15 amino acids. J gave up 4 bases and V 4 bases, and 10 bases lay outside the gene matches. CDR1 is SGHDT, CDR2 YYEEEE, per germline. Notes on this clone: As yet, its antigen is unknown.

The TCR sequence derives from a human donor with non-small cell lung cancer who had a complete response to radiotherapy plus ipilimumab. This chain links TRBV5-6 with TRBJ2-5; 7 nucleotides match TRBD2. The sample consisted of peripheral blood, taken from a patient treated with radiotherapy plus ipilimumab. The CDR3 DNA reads TGTGCCAGCAGCCCGGGGGGTGGTCGTGGAGAGACCCAGTACTTC. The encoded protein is CASSPGGGRGETQYF.